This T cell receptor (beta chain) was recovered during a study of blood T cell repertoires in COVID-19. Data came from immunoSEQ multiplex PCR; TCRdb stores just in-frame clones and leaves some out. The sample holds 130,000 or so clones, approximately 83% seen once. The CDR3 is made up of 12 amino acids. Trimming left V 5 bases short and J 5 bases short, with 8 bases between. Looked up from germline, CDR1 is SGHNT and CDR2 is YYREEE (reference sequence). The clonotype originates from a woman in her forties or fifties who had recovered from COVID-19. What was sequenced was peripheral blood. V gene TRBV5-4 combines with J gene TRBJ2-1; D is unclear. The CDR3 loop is CASSFGNNEQFF. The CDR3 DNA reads TGTGCCAGCAGTTTCGGTAACAATGAGCAGTTCTTC.